This T cell receptor (beta chain) was identified in a study of cytomegalovirus exposure and HLA in healthy donors. Across the study: The 120 validation repertoires, a later analysis reported, used the same platform as the 600 to 700 repertoires from the first cohort.

Whole-study findings and limits: Most TCR sequences were uncommon, yet certain public TCRs appeared in many donors. Specific recognition of CMV antigens was confirmed in vitro for a few chains (all CMV-associated). Researchers counted approximately 160 TCR beta chains as cytomegalovirus-associated.

Profiling relied on immunoSEQ multiplex PCR, and the TCRdb table lists in-frame clones only, not all of them. The sample contains some 350,000 clones, roughly 87% of which appear only once. Of note for this clone: Antigen specificity is unknown.

The V gene lost 7 bases and the J gene lost 6 bases, with 13 bases spanning the gap. Germline V lookup: CDR1 MDHEN, CDR2 SYDVKM. The CDR3 extends over 12 amino acids. This TCR derives from a young woman in good health and CMV-seropositive. The J gene is TRBJ2-7, the V gene TRBV28; D may match TRBD1 or TRBD2 (5 bases each). Specimen: PBMCs. The CDR3 DNA follows: TGTGCCAGCAATCCGGGGCTAGGCGAGCAGTACTTC. Translated: CASNPGLGEQYF.